This T cell receptor (beta chain) emerged from a study of early stage breast cancer tumors. Study observations and caveats: Compared with adjacent normal breast tissue, tumors showed roughly 2.5-fold greater T cell density and higher clonality. Tumor and normal breast were distinguished via blood comparison in most of the 16 patients.

This clone has more than one count but fewer than ten. Its antigen remains unknown. Sufficient DNA from normal breast often required roughly 85-310 mg tissue. Sequencing was performed with immunoSEQ multiplex PCR; in TCRdb, only in-frame clones are kept and a portion is missing. There are 7,000 to 9,500 clones in the sample; 60% to 80% occur only once, and 6.5% to 10% lies in the top ten. Sequenced: normal breast tissue next to the tumor. The receptor comes from a person between 55 and 69 years old with breast cancer.

CDR3 amino acids: CASSPDRVTEAFF. In DNA form, the CDR3 reads TGTGCCAGTAGTCCGGACAGGGTGACTGAAGCTTTCTTT. The chain recombines TRBV19 with TRBJ1-1; TRBD1 aligns across 8 bases. J gave up 5 bases and V 5 bases, and 4 bases lay outside the gene matches. Germline CDR1 and CDR2: LNHDA and SQIVND (reference sequence). The CDR3 runs 13 residues.